This is a list of T cell receptor beta chains from one sample in a study of cytomegalovirus exposure and HLA in healthy donors. The method was immunoSEQ multiplex PCR; TCRdb's version includes in-frame clones alone and lacks a portion of them. The sample has 100,000 to 150,000 clones; roughly nine tenths are singletons. The specimen sequenced was PBMCs. The receptors stem from a woman between 18 and 29 years old in good health and CMV-seronegative. The CDR3 runs from the conserved cysteine through the conserved F or W. The D gene is left open where the match is weak.

d_call j_call v_call cdr3_length cdr3_aa
TRBD2 TRBJ2-2 TRBV19 15 CASSMVTSGTGELFF
TRBD1 TRBJ2-5 TRBV28 14 CASSPGQGQETQYF
NA TRBJ2-6 TRBV15 16 CAIAAGDIMGANVLTF
TRBD2 TRBJ2-5 TRBV30 11 CAFTSGETQYF
TRBD1 TRBJ1-1 TRBV4-3 14 CASSYRDRDTEAFF
NA TRBJ1-1 TRBV19 14 CASISRGWSTEAFF
NA TRBJ1-5 TRBV7-8 13 CASSLQHDQPQHF
NA TRBJ2-3 TRBV28 14 CASSPLRDTDTQYF
NA TRBJ2-7 TRBV5-1 15 CASSLWGPNSYEQYF
NA TRBJ1-2 TRBV28 11 CASSSDYGYTF
NA TRBJ1-2 TRBV7-2 13 CASSLTGLYGYTF
NA TRBJ1-1 TRBV6-5 16 CASSYSRTRGSTEAFF
NA TRBJ1-2 TRBV11-2 14 CASSLVTDHYGYTF
TRBD1 TRBJ2-7 TRBV6-5 14 CASSYLQGPYEQYF
NA TRBJ2-3 TRBV5-1 14 CASSLGGSPDTQYF
TRBD1 TRBJ1-5 TRBV5-1 17 CASSPGDRGLKDQPQHF
NA TRBJ2-3 TRBV7-7 14 CASSPRVESDTQYF
TRBD2 TRBJ2-1 TRBV7-2 15 CASSLLAGDYNEQFF
TRBD1 TRBJ1-5 TRBV2 15 CASRGTGDGNQPQHF
TRBD2 TRBJ2-4 TRBV4-3 16 CASSQAYRLAKNIQYF
NA TRBJ1-5 TRBV30 13 CASSGGDRQPQHF
TRBD2 TRBJ2-1 TRBV14 17 CASSQGRGLAGPNEQFF
NA TRBJ2-5 TRBV30 13 CAWDSGLQETQYF
TRBD1 TRBJ2-3 TRBV5-6 15 CASSFGTGGTDTQYF
TRBD1 TRBJ1-1 TRBV28 17 CASSPSPSGTGLTEAFF
TRBD1 TRBJ2-3 TRBV27 14 CASSLQGQKNTQYF
NA TRBJ1-6 TRBV6-5 13 CASRLPDNSPLHF
TRBD2 TRBJ2-1 TRBV27 14 CASNAAGLYNEQFF
NA TRBJ1-3 TRBV7-9 15 CASSRAGTPGNTIYF
TRBD2 TRBJ2-7 TRBV6-1 15 CASSERTSGPFEQYF
TRBD1 TRBJ1-2 TRBV19 17 CASSPRDSRYKNYGYTF
NA TRBJ1-1 TRBV4-1 15 CASSQGAERQTEAFF
NA TRBJ1-2 TRBV5-1 15 CASSLFPGSDYGYTF
NA TRBJ2-6 TRBV19 16 CASSRASGGGANVLTF
NA TRBJ1-3 TRBV13 13 CASRPQGGNTIYF
NA TRBJ2-3 TRBV30 14 CAWTIPPRVDTQYF
TRBD1 TRBJ2-5 TRBV28 16 CASSSGPGQGKETQYF
NA TRBJ2-1 TRBV6-4 13 CASSVSGGTLQFF
TRBD1 TRBJ1-5 TRBV19 17 CASSIVPGGSSNQPQHF
TRBD2 TRBJ2-5 TRBV6-1 17 CASSVGLAGSQQETQYF
TRBD1 TRBJ1-3 TRBV9 12 CASSEQGHTIYF
TRBD2 TRBJ2-1 TRBV5-1 15 CASSQTSGEDNEQFF
TRBD1 TRBJ1-3 TRBV4-1 15 CASSQPGQGMDTIYF
TRBD1 TRBJ2-3 TRBV5-1 16 CASSHSGGLETDTQYF
NA TRBJ2-6 TRBV9 15 CASSVQASGANVLTF